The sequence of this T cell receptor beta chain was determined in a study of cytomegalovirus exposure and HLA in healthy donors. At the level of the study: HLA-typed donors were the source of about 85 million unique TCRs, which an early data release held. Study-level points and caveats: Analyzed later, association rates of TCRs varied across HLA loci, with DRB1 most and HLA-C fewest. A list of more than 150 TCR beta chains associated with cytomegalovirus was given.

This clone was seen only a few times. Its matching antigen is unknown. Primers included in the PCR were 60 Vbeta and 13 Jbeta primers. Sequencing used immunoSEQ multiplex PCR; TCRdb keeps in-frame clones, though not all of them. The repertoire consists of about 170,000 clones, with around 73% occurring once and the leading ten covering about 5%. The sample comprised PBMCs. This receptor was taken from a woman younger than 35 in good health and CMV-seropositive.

CDR3 loop: CASSLRQGAWEEKLFF. The CDR3 DNA follows: TGTGCCAGCAGCCTCCGACAGGGGGCTTGGGAGGAAAAACTGTTTTTT. The V call is TRBV5-8, the J call TRBJ1-4, with TRBD1 matching over 10 bases. CDR3 length: 16 amino acids. Looked up from germline, CDR1 is SGHTS and CDR2 is YDEGEE. With V trimmed by 4 bases and J by 8 bases, 11 bases remained unmatched. Combining the CDR3 with reference TRBV5-8 and TRBJ1-4 gives the whole variable domain EAGVTQSPTHLIKTRGQQATLRCSPISGHTSVYWYQQALGLGLQFLLWYDEGEERNRGNFPPRFSGRQFPNYSSELNVNALELEDSALYLCASSLRQGAWEEKLFFGSGTQLSVL.